What follows are 32 T cell receptor beta chains derived from one specimen sequenced in a study of T cell responses to AZD1222 COVID-19 vaccine. Using immunoSEQ multiplex PCR, the repertoire was profiled, and TCRdb retains in-frame clones only, with some absent. Here the sample spans more than 95,000 clones, around 90% being singletons. The specimen comprised peripheral blood, sampled on day 0 of AZD1222 vaccination. The receptors come from an adult in good health.

The chain combines TRBV6-5 with TRBJ1-4; D is uncertain. In germline, CDR1 is MNHEY, CDR2 SVGAGI. The V end was cut by 0 bases, the J end by 3 bases, with 8 bases between. The CDR3 is 15 amino acids. CDR3 DNA sequence: TGTGCCAGCAGTTACTCCCGGGATGCTAATGAAAAACTGTTTTTT. It codes for CASSYSRDANEKLFF.

V gene TRBV10-1 combines with J gene TRBJ2-3; possibly TRBD1 for D (5 bases). Germline-derived CDR1 and CDR2 are WNHNN and SYGVQD (reference sequence). CDR3 length: 16 residues. Trimming removed 0 bases from V and 5 bases from J, with 15 bases in between. The CDR3 bases are TGCGCCAGCAGTGAGTCTAGGGGCCAGGTTATAGATACGCAGTATTTT. Amino acids: CASSESRGQVIDTQYF.

This chain links TRBV2 with TRBJ2-3; the D gene could be TRBD1 or TRBD2 (5 bases each). CDR1 is SNHLY, CDR2 FYNNEI, per germline. There are 15 residues in the CDR3. The ends were cut back, 4 bases at V and 9 bases at J, with 20 bases in the middle. The CDR3 coding sequence is TGTGCCAGCAGTGCCGGGGACGGACGCCTCGGGACGCAGTATTTT. This encodes CASSAGDGRLGTQYF.

This sequence joins TRBV6-4 and TRBJ2-5; 8 bases are shared with TRBD1. Unmatched junction bases numbered 1, after V lost 2 bases and J lost 5 bases. The germline V gene encodes CDR1 MRHNA and CDR2 SNTAGT. The CDR3 covers 13 residues. CDR3 amino acids: CASSDRQGETQYF. Written as DNA, the CDR3 is TGTGCCAGCAGTGACCGACAGGGGGAGACCCAGTACTTC.

V usage is TRBV19 and J usage is TRBJ1-6; D ambiguous. V was pared by 6 bases and J by 7 bases, with 10 bases between. Germline V CDR1 and CDR2: LNHDA, SQIVND (reference sequence). The CDR3 covers 13 residues. The CDR3 coding sequence is TGTGCCAGTAGGGGAGAAGGGAATTCACCCCTCCACTTT. Translating it yields CASRGEGNSPLHF.

V is TRBV10-3 and J is TRBJ1-2; 8 nucleotides agree with TRBD1. V lost 6 bases to trimming and J lost 8 bases; unmatched junction nucleotides: 11. Germline CDR1 ENHRY, CDR2 SYGVKD. The CDR3 is 14 amino acids. The CDR3 DNA is TGTGCCATCAGGGCGGCGACAGGGGAGAAGGGCTACACCTTC. It translates to CAIRAATGEKGYTF.

This chain uses TRBV30 with TRBJ1-2; D not certain. Looked up from germline, CDR1 is GTSNPN and CDR2 is SVGIG (reference sequence). The CDR3 covers 12 residues. Trimming left V 4 bases short and J 7 bases short, with 13 bases between. CDR3 DNA: TGTGCCTGGAATACTGACCTGGGTGGCTACACCTTC. This codes for CAWNTDLGGYTF.

The chain uses TRBV6-5 and TRBJ1-2; D unresolved. V dropped 10 bases and J dropped 7 bases, with 10 bases sitting between them. The CDR3 runs 10 residues. CDR1 is MNHEY and CDR2 is SVGAGI in the germline V gene. The CDR3 coding sequence is TGTGCCACTGGGGAAGTTGGCTACACCTTC. It is translated as CATGEVGYTF.

The chain couples TRBV10-3 to TRBJ1-1; the D gene is possibly TRBD1 (5 bases). The CDR3 is made up of 16 amino acids. Between the trimmed V and J ends, which lost 2 bases and 1 base, there was a span of 14 bases. Germline-derived CDR1 and CDR2 are ENHRY and SYGVKD. The CDR3 region is CAISEGQGMGNTEAFF. The CDR3 DNA reads as TGTGCCATCAGTGAGGGGCAGGGCATGGGGAACACTGAAGCTTTCTTT.

The chain combines TRBV11-2 with TRBJ2-5, with TRBD2 matching over 8 bases. After removal of 3 bases from V and 5 bases from J, the junction contained 2 bases not matched to a gene. Germline CDR1 is SGHAT and CDR2 is FQNNGV. This CDR3 region has 13 residues. For the CDR3, the DNA is TGTGCCAGCAGCTTGGGACTAGAGGAGACCCAGTACTTC. Translating it yields CASSLGLEETQYF.

V gene TRBV7-2 combines with J gene TRBJ2-1, with 13 bases aligning to TRBD2. With 0 bases clipped from V and 7 bases from J, the junction kept 9 bases outside the gene matches. This CDR3 has 18 residues. Germline lookup yields CDR1 SGHTA and CDR2 FQGNSA. The CDR3 loop is CASSLATSGRPGDNEQFF. The CDR3 DNA sequence: TGTGCCAGCAGCTTAGCGACTAGCGGGAGGCCTGGGGATAATGAGCAGTTCTTC.

This clone was seen just once. The chain joins TRBV4-3 to TRBJ1-2; D is possibly TRBD1 (6 bases). The V end lost 4 bases, the J end lost 2 bases, and 11 bases lay between the germline ends. The germline V gene encodes CDR1 LGHNA and CDR2 YSLEER. The CDR3 contains 14 residues. DNA of the CDR3: TGCGCCAGCAGCCCTGGGACAACGAACTATGGCTACACCTTC. Encoded protein: CASSPGTTNYGYTF.

The chain couples TRBV2 to TRBJ2-7; the D call may be TRBD1 or TRBD2 (5 bases each). The germline CDR1 and CDR2 sequences are SNHLY and FYNNEI. CDR3 length: 14 residues. Trimming left V 6 bases short and J 0 bases short, with 12 bases between. The CDR3 loop reads CASSVGTFSYEQYF. The CDR3 region has the DNA TGTGCCAGCAGCGTGGGGACCTTCTCCTACGAGCAGTACTTC.

The J gene is TRBJ2-7, the V gene TRBV7-3; tentative D call: TRBD1 (6 bases). The V gene lost 5 bases and the J gene lost 0 bases, with 14 bases spanning the gap. CDR1 and CDR2 (germline): SGHTA, FQGTGA. The CDR3 runs 15 residues. CDR3 loop: CASSPSRTASYEQYF. DNA of the CDR3: TGTGCCAGCAGCCCATCGAGGACAGCCTCCTACGAGCAGTACTTC. Looking up the rest from reference TRBV7-3 and TRBJ2-7 gives the full variable domain: GAGVSQTPSNKVTEKGKYVELRCDPISGHTALYWYRQSLGQGPEFLIYFQGTGAADDSGLPNDRFFAVRPEGSVSTLKIQRTERGDSAVYLCASSPSRTASYEQYFGPGTRLTVT.

The CDR3 here is CASSKDGNTEAFF. The DNA of the CDR3 is TGTGCCAGCTCTAAGGACGGGAACACTGAAGCTTTCTTT. The V gene is TRBV9, the J gene TRBJ1-1, with no clear D. Per germline, CDR1 SGDLS and CDR2 YYNGEE. Trimming left V 7 bases short and J 1 base short, with 11 bases between. The CDR3 loop spans 13 amino acids.

V is TRBV28 and J is TRBJ2-1; D unclear. The germline gives CDR1 MDHEN, CDR2 SYDVKM. The CDR3 extends over 14 amino acids. V lost 2 bases and J lost 0, with 5 bases in between. CDR3 nucleotide sequence: TGTGCCAGCAGTTTAAACCCCTCCTACAATGAGCAGTTCTTC. This sequence encodes CASSLNPSYNEQFF. Drawing the rest from reference TRBV28 and TRBJ2-1, the complete variable domain is DVKVTQSSRYLVKRTGEKVFLECVQDMDHENMFWYRQDPGLGLRLIYFSYDVKMKEKGDIPEGYSVSREKKERFSLILESASTNQTSMYLCASSLNPSYNEQFFGPGTRLTVL.

This chain uses TRBV12-3 or TRBV12-4 with TRBJ2-3; D is ambiguous. The V gene lost 0 bases and the J gene lost 13 bases, with 14 bases spanning the gap. The CDR3 totals 13 residues. CDR3 sequence reads: CASSLARTGSEYF. Here the CDR3 DNA reads TGTGCCAGCAGTTTAGCACGGACGGGTTCCGAGTATTTT.

The genes are TRBV19 and TRBJ1-5, with D tentatively TRBD1 (5 bases). V was pared by 3 bases and J by 5 bases, with 17 bases between. The CDR3 runs to 16 residues. Germline loops: CDR1 LNHDA, CDR2 SQIVND (reference sequence). CDR3 loop: CASSIRRGRADQPQHF. The CDR3 coding sequence is TGTGCCAGTAGTATTCGGCGGGGGAGGGCGGATCAGCCCCAGCATTTT.

As DNA, the CDR3 is TGTGCCAGCAGCGTAGCAGGGCCTGGAAACACCATATATTTT. It translates to CASSVAGPGNTIYF. The V and J genes are TRBV9 and TRBJ1-3, with D perhaps matching TRBD1 (5 bases). Trimming left V 0 bases short and J 2 bases short, with 6 bases between. This CDR3 region has 14 residues. Per germline, CDR1 SGDLS and CDR2 YYNGEE.

In its sample, this clone was seen once. J is TRBJ2-3 and V is TRBV6-5; D remains unclear. This CDR3 is built from 15 residues. The germline V gene has CDR1 MNHEY and CDR2 SVGAGI. Trimming cost V 1 base and J 5 bases, with 13 bases left between them. The CDR3 DNA sequence: TGTGCCAGCAGTTACTTGCTAGGAAGTGGAGATACGCAGTATTTT. Translated, it gives CASSYLLGSGDTQYF.

The chain combines TRBV6-2 or TRBV6-3 with TRBJ2-5; D gene ambiguous. The germline CDR1 and CDR2 sequences are MNHEY and SVGEGT. The CDR3 spans 12 residues. V lost 5 bases, J lost 5 bases, and 9 bases lay in between. As DNA, the CDR3 is TGTGCCAGCAGTCCCCGCCGGGAGACCCAGTACTTC. The encoded protein is CASSPRRETQYF.

This clone was found once. The chain has TRBV5-1 and TRBJ2-7; TRBD1 agrees at 9 bases. This CDR3 is 15 amino acids long. CDR1 SGHRS and CDR2 YFSETQ come from the germline V gene. Trimming took 3 bases from V and 2 from J; bases not matched to a gene: 6. The DNA of the CDR3 is TGCGCCAGCAGCTCCGAACAGGGGGCCACCTACGAGCAGTACTTC. Protein: CASSSEQGATYEQYF.

V usage is TRBV19 and J usage is TRBJ1-1; no firm D call. Deletions cut 2 bases from V and 8 bases from J, with 6 bases between. Germline CDR1 LNHDA, CDR2 SQIVND (reference sequence). The CDR3 spans 11 residues. DNA for the CDR3: TGTGCCAGTAGTATAAAGGGAGAAGCTTTCTTT. It specifies CASSIKGEAFF.

The chain couples TRBV6-2 or TRBV6-3 to TRBJ2-3; TRBD1 aligns across 10 bases. The CDR3 spans 15 residues. Germline CDR1 is MNHEY and CDR2 is SVGEGT. Germline trimming cut 2 bases from V and 2 bases from J; bases unmatched to any gene: 1. The CDR3 spells CASSYGQGDTDTQYF. Here the CDR3 DNA reads TGTGCCAGCAGTTACGGACAGGGGGACACAGATACGCAGTATTTT.

The rearrangement joins TRBV27 to TRBJ1-4; 12 bases fit TRBD1. V shed 4 bases and J 1 base; nucleotides not matched to a gene: 1. CDR1 is MNHEY, CDR2 SMNVEV, per germline (reference sequence). The CDR3 runs 16 residues. The CDR3 coding sequence is TGTGCCAGCAGTTGGGACAGGGGGCGAACTAATGAAAAACTGTTTTTT. This translates into CASSWDRGRTNEKLFF.

This chain uses TRBV6-2 or TRBV6-3 with TRBJ2-5, with D possibly being TRBD1 (5 bases). Per germline, CDR1 MNHEY and CDR2 SVGEGT. CDR3 length: 15 residues. V was cut by 0 bases and J by 5 bases, with 13 bases left in between. The CDR3, as DNA: TGTGCCAGCAGTTACTCCCTAGGGGCCCTGGAGACCCAGTACTTC. Translation gives CASSYSLGALETQYF.

V and J are TRBV20-1 and TRBJ1-1; maybe TRBD1 (5 bases). The CDR3 is 13 residues long. V was cut by 3 bases and J by 5 bases, with 13 bases left in between. Germline-derived CDR1 and CDR2 are DFQATT and SNEGSKA (reference sequence). The CDR3 DNA reads as TGCAGTGCTAGTCGAGGGACTCATACTGAAGCTTTCTTT. It is translated as CSASRGTHTEAFF.

This sequence joins TRBV15 and TRBJ2-4; possibly TRBD2 for D (6 bases). V gave up 5 bases and J gave up 1 base, with 18 bases separating them. The CDR3 is made up of 17 amino acids. Per germline, CDR1 LNHNV and CDR2 YYDKDF (reference sequence). This CDR3 reads CATSPTVGDSAKNIQYF. Written as DNA, the CDR3 is TGTGCCACCAGCCCCACCGTGGGGGACTCGGCCAAAAACATTCAGTACTTC.

This clone was observed a single time. This chain joins TRBV6-2 or TRBV6-3 and TRBJ2-5, with TRBD2 as a possible D gene (6 bases). Germline V gene lookup returns CDR1 MNHEY and CDR2 SVGEGT. The V gene lost 0 bases and the J gene lost 5 bases, with 10 bases spanning the gap. This CDR3 region has 14 residues. DNA of the CDR3: TGTGCCAGCAGTTACTCCGGGAGTGGGGAGACCCAGTACTTC. It encodes CASSYSGSGETQYF.

This clone was found a few times. The V call is TRBV12-3 or TRBV12-4, the J call TRBJ1-3; D is undetermined. Trimming stripped 6 bases from V and 1 base from J, with 4 bases between. The CDR3 length is 12 residues. CDR3 DNA sequence: TGTGCCAGCAGGGGTTCTGGAAACACCATATATTTT. Translation gives CASRGSGNTIYF.

The rearrangement uses TRBV4-1 and TRBJ2-1; 7 nucleotides line up with TRBD1. Per the germline V gene, CDR1 is MGHRA and CDR2 is YSYEKL. V lost 0 bases to trimming and J lost 8 bases; unmatched junction nucleotides: 10. The CDR3 length is 16 residues. The CDR3 here is CASSQEGTGVSDEQFF. The CDR3 DNA reads as TGCGCCAGCAGCCAAGAAGGAACAGGGGTCTCGGATGAGCAGTTCTTC.

V and J are TRBV7-2 and TRBJ1-2, with no clear D. The germline V and J ends were trimmed by 5 bases and 9 bases, with 7 bases remaining between them. The V gene's germline CDR1 is SGHTA and CDR2 FQGNSA. The CDR3 has 10 residues. CDR3: CASSPRSYTF. The CDR3 DNA reads as TGTGCCAGCAGCCCAAGGAGCTACACCTTC.